This T cell receptor (beta chain) was sequenced for a study of blood T cell repertoires in COVID-19. This CDR3 spans 16 amino acids. With 1 base removed from V and 6 bases from J, the gap between germline ends came to 20 bases. Germline CDR1 SGDLS, CDR2 YYNGEE. Sequencing used immunoSEQ multiplex PCR; TCRdb keeps in-frame clones, though not all of them. This sample has 180,000 or so clones, with 65% to 90% found just once. The specimen was peripheral blood. The sequence derives from a man aged 55 to 70 with acute or convalescent COVID-19. The V and J genes are TRBV9 and TRBJ2-7; D is ambiguous. The CDR3 loop is CASSVFSSQTPGEQYF. The CDR3 DNA is TGTGCCAGCAGCGTATTTTCTAGTCAAACCCCTGGCGAGCAGTACTTC.